The 14 T cell receptor beta chains in this list originate from one sample, sequenced in a study of early T cells in non-severe SARS-CoV-2 infection. TCRdb analysed the 5' RACE reads with MiXCR anew, one entry per CDR3 protein. In the table there are under 90,000 distinct CDR3 sequences, 12% to 15% of which are singletons. Specimen: whole blood. These receptors were obtained from an adult who was a healthcare worker with PCR-confirmed SARS-CoV-2 infection or an uninfected control (not recorded which).

The gene calls are TRBV9 and TRBJ2-7; D is unresolved. This CDR3 has 14 amino acids. Germline CDR1 reads SGDLS; CDR2 reads YYNGEE. V gave up 3 bases and J gave up 2 bases, with 12 bases separating them. The CDR3 spells CASSGPGSPYEQYF. CDR3 DNA sequence: TGTGCCAGCAGCGGCCCTGGGTCCCCCTACGAGCAGTACTTC.

The chain uses TRBV15 and TRBJ1-1; no firm D call. CDR1 and CDR2 (germline): LNHNV, YYDKDF (reference sequence). V lost 3 bases to trimming and J lost 1 base, with 18 bases between them. The CDR3 runs to 17 residues. CDR3 sequence (DNA): TGTGCCACCAGCAGTACGTTCGCGGAGATACGGAACACTGAAGCTTTCTTT. Encoded protein: CATSSTFAEIRNTEAFF. The full variable domain, its missing parts supplied by reference TRBV15 and TRBJ1-1, is DAMVIQNPRYQVTQFGKPVTLSCSQTLNHNVMYWYQQKSSQAPKLLFHYYDKDFNNEADTPDNFQSRRPNTSFCFLDIRSPGLGDTAMYLCATSSTFAEIRNTEAFFGQGTRLTVV.

The V gene is TRBV7-9, the J gene TRBJ1-1; D is undetermined. V was cut by 5 bases and J by 2 bases, with 12 bases left in between. Per germline, CDR1 SEHNR and CDR2 FQNEAQ (reference sequence). This CDR3 contains 14 residues. CDR3 sequence (DNA): TGTGCCAGCAGCCTAGAGGCCTTAAACACTGAAGCTTTCTTT. Its translation is CASSLEALNTEAFF. Combining the CDR3 with reference TRBV7-9 and TRBJ1-1 gives the whole variable domain DTGVSQNPRHKITKRGQNVTFRCDPISEHNRLYWYRQTLGQGPEFLTYFQNEAQLEKSRLLSDRFSAERPKGSFSTLEIQRTEQGDSAMYLCASSLEALNTEAFFGQGTRLTVV.

Regarding this clonotype: One end of the junction fails to match germline, which may point to a read error. This chain links TRBV11-2 with TRBJ2-1; a possible D gene is TRBD2 (5 bases). CDR1 is SGHAT and CDR2 is FQNNGV in the germline V gene. The CDR3 runs 16 residues. Here the CDR3 DNA reads TGTGCCAGCTGCTTAGCCGGCGGGCGCGCCGCGAATGAGCAGTTCTTC. It specifies CASCLAGGRAANEQFF. The whole variable domain, filled in from reference TRBV11-2 and TRBJ2-1, reads EAGVAQSPRYKIIEKRQSVAFWCNPISGHATLYWYQQILGQGPKLLIQFQNNGVVDDSQLPKDRFSAERLKGVDSTLKIQPAKLEDSAVYLCASCLAGGRAANEQFFGPGTRLTVL.

J is TRBJ1-1 and V is TRBV7-6; 7 nucleotides align to TRBD1. CDR3 length: 14 residues. Germline CDR1 SGHVS, CDR2 FNYEAQ. The trim removed 5 bases at V and 1 base at J, leaving 4 bases unmatched. CDR3 protein: CASSPTGENTEAFF. The DNA for the CDR3 is TGTGCCAGCAGCCCAACAGGGGAGAACACTGAAGCTTTCTTT.

This clonotype appeared a few times. The J gene is TRBJ2-1, the V gene TRBV6-6; 13 bases align to TRBD2. The germline CDR1 and CDR2 sequences are MNHNY and SVGAGI (reference sequence). Losses at the gene ends were 6 bases for V and 7 bases for J; bases not matched to a gene: 6. The CDR3 has 15 amino acids. DNA of the CDR3: TGTGCCAGCAGCCGGACTAGCGGGGGCATTAATGAGCAGTTCTTC. Its translation is CASSRTSGGINEQFF.

This clonotype was observed a few times. The chain combines TRBV4-1 with TRBJ1-5, with D unclear. The CDR3 sequence is 16 residues long. Germline V lookup: CDR1 MGHRA, CDR2 YSYEKL. V lost 0 bases to trimming and J lost 4 bases, with 13 bases between them. The DNA for the CDR3 is TGCGCCAGCAGCCAAGAAGTAGCGGGGTGGAATCAGCCCCAGCATTTT. This codes for CASSQEVAGWNQPQHF.

This clonotype was detected once. A junction boundary mismatches the germline segment, possibly from a read error. This chain links TRBV29-1 with TRBJ1-2; possible D gene TRBD1, 6 bases. Germline CDR1 is SQVTM and CDR2 is ANQGSEA. This CDR3 region has 11 residues. The CDR3 sequence is CGGAGEYGYTF. For the CDR3, the DNA is TGTGGCGGGGCAGGGGAGTATGGCTACACCTTC. The whole variable domain, filled in from reference TRBV29-1 and TRBJ1-2, reads SAVISQKPSRDICQRGTSLTIQCQVDSQVTMMFWYRQQPGQSLTLIATANQGSEATYESGFVIDKFPISRPNLTFSTLTVSNMSPEDSSIYLCGGAGEYGYTFGSGTRLTVV.

J is TRBJ2-5 and V is TRBV30, with D perhaps matching TRBD2 (5 bases). The CDR3 has 13 amino acids. Germline CDR1 GTSNPN, CDR2 SVGIG (reference sequence). V was trimmed by 0 bases and J by 7 bases, leaving 12 bases between them. CDR3 in amino acids: CAWSVGGEGTQYF. The CDR3 nucleotides are TGTGCCTGGAGTGTAGGAGGCGAGGGGACCCAGTACTTC.

About this clonotype itself: Sequence at one end of the junction differs from germline and may be a read error. The chain recombines TRBV6-5 with TRBJ2-2; 8 bases align to TRBD2. The germline V gene encodes CDR1 MNHEY and CDR2 SVGAGI. CDR3 length equals 17 residues. The DNA for the CDR3 is TGTGCCAGCAGTTACTCTGAGCGGGGGATCAACACCTGGGAGCTGTTTTTT. Amino acids: CASSYSERGINTWELFF.

This clonotype was found many times. V gene TRBV7-6 combines with J gene TRBJ1-3; D is uncertain. Trimming left V 1 base short and J 4 bases short, with 8 bases between. The germline V gene encodes CDR1 SGHVS and CDR2 FNYEAQ. The CDR3 totals 14 residues. The CDR3 region is CASSLGGGGNTIYF. In DNA, the CDR3 is TGTGCCAGCAGCTTAGGGGGAGGAGGAAACACCATATATTTT.

The sample holds many counts of this clonotype. V usage is TRBV6-5 and J usage is TRBJ2-1; a weak D match, TRBD2 (5 bases). Germline V gene sequence: CDR1 MNHEY, CDR2 SVGAGI. Trimming shortened V by 7 bases and J by 3 bases, and 22 bases separated the two germline ends. The CDR3 runs to 17 residues. The CDR3 loop is CASTRLRSTFLYNEQFF. CDR3 DNA: TGTGCCAGCACCAGACTACGTTCGACATTCCTCTACAATGAGCAGTTCTTC.

The chain couples TRBV20-1 to TRBJ2-1, with 10 bases fitting TRBD2. Germline assignment: CDR1 DFQATT and CDR2 SNEGSKA (reference sequence). This CDR3 has 18 amino acids. V lost 5 bases to trimming and J lost 2 bases; unmatched junction nucleotides: 15. The CDR3 loop reads CSAGEGLAANAAYNEQFF. CDR3 nucleotides: TGCAGTGCTGGGGAAGGACTAGCGGCAAACGCGGCCTACAATGAGCAGTTCTTC.

This clonotype has just a few counts. The chain is built from TRBV29-1 and TRBJ2-1; 9 bases agree with TRBD1. The germline V gene has CDR1 SQVTM and CDR2 ANQGSEA. With V trimmed by 7 bases and J by 9 bases, 10 bases remained unmatched. The CDR3 is made up of 13 amino acids. CDR3 in DNA: TGCAGCGGCCCGGGACAGGGACGGGGTGAGCAGTTCTTC. It translates to CSGPGQGRGEQFF.